This T cell receptor beta chain was identified in a study of blood T cell repertoires in COVID-19. In the study overall: Acute and convalescent COVID-19 samples came from the United States, Italy and Spain. T cells, B-cell-depleted T cells, or PBMCs supplied cDNA or gDNA.

The study drew participants aged about 18 to 95 years from roughly 25 US areas. Two negative PCRs, clearance, or symptom resolution were required of recovered Cohort 3 donors. Assay: immunoSEQ multiplex PCR; the TCRdb copy retains only in-frame clones and omits some. The sample yields about 390,000 clones, around nine tenths seen once. As to this clone: The same CDR3 can be traced to other DNA sequences in this sample.

The CDR3 is 13 amino acids. CDR1 and CDR2 (germline): SEHNR, FQNEAQ (reference sequence). V was clipped by 1 base and J by 7 bases; unmatched bases: 3. The material sequenced was PBMCs or T cells enriched from blood (not recorded which). V is TRBV7-9 and J is TRBJ1-2; the match to TRBD1 covers 7 bases. This TCR was recovered from a woman aged 45-59 years who had recovered from COVID-19. CDR3 sequence (DNA): TGTGCCAGCAGCTTAGTAGGGGGCGGTGGCTACACCTTC. This encodes CASSLVGGGGYTF.